The 28 T cell receptor beta chains given below trace back to one sample, sequenced in a study of blood T cell repertoires in COVID-19. Libraries were prepared by immunoSEQ multiplex PCR; TCRdb keeps only in-frame clonotypes and omits some of them. The table records 30,000 to 35,000 clones, roughly 92% of them present only once. The sample comprised peripheral blood. These receptors were obtained from a human donor in a cohort sampled during active COVID-19.

The rearrangement joins TRBV7-3 to TRBJ2-2, with a weak D call TRBD2 (6 bases). The CDR3 consists of 17 residues. V was cut by 5 bases and J by 0 bases, with 16 bases left in between. From germline, CDR1 is SGHTA and CDR2 FQGTGA. CDR3 in amino acids: CASSLQASAANTGELFF. CDR3 sequence (DNA): TGTGCCAGCAGCCTCCAAGCTAGCGCAGCGAACACCGGGGAGCTGTTTTTT.

The chain joins TRBV28 to TRBJ2-4; 11 bases align to TRBD1. CDR1 is MDHEN and CDR2 is SYDVKM in the germline V gene. V shed 7 bases, J shed 0 bases, and the junction held 23 bases outside the gene matches. The CDR3 consists of 22 residues. This CDR3 reads CASKYGTGTGGWGVGAKNIQYF. The CDR3 DNA is TGTGCCAGCAAATACGGGACAGGGACAGGGGGATGGGGAGTGGGAGCCAAAAACATTCAGTACTTC.

This chain connects TRBV2 to TRBJ1-5, with D perhaps TRBD1 (5 bases). Between the trimmed V and J ends, which lost 6 bases and 3 bases, there was a span of 12 bases. This CDR3 contains 14 residues. CDR1 is SNHLY and CDR2 is FYNNEI in the germline V gene. DNA of the CDR3: TGTGCCAGCAGAGGAGACAGCGACAATCAGCCCCAGCATTTT. This sequence encodes CASRGDSDNQPQHF.

This chain connects TRBV30 to TRBJ1-3; D unresolved. The germline CDR1 and CDR2 sequences are GTSNPN and SVGIG (reference sequence). Trimming took 3 bases from V and 10 from J, leaving 19 bases between them. This CDR3 region has 14 residues. Here the CDR3 DNA reads TGTGCCTGGAGGACCGGGTCTAGAGGAGGGACCATATATTTT. Translation: CAWRTGSRGGTIYF.

V usage is TRBV19 and J usage is TRBJ1-5; 10 bases fit TRBD1. CDR1 is LNHDA and CDR2 is SQIVND in the germline V gene (reference sequence). The CDR3 has 22 amino acids. The J segment lost 4 bases and the V segment lost 8 bases, leaving 29 bases of the junction unmatched. In nucleotides, the CDR3 is TGTGCCAGTGCATCCGCGACAGGGGGCGATTTGAATTATGTACGGGCTAATCAGCCCCAGCATTTT. Protein: CASASATGGDLNYVRANQPQHF. The full variable domain, rest sourced from reference TRBV19 and TRBJ1-5, is DGGITQSPKYLFRKEGQNVTLSCEQNLNHDAMYWYRQDPGQGLRLIYYSQIVNDFQKGDIAEGYSVSREKKESFPLTVTSAQKNPTAFYLCASASATGGDLNYVRANQPQHFGDGTRLSIL.

The gene calls are TRBV28 and TRBJ2-7; possible D gene TRBD2, 6 bases. The CDR3 runs 15 residues. Per the germline V gene, CDR1 is MDHEN and CDR2 is SYDVKM. The V and J ends lost 5 bases and 3 bases respectively, with 17 bases between them. Here the CDR3 reads CASSLPGGLGYEQYF. DNA for the CDR3: TGTGCCAGCAGTCTCCCAGGAGGGTTGGGCTACGAGCAGTACTTC.

The chain is built from TRBV15 and TRBJ1-2; 8 bases match TRBD1. J was trimmed by 4 bases and V by 7 bases; bases with no gene match: 11. The CDR3 runs to 15 residues. The V gene's germline CDR1 is LNHNV and CDR2 YYDKDF (reference sequence). DNA of the CDR3: TGTGCCACCACTAGGAGACAGGGGAATCCCTATGGCTACACCTTC. It translates to CATTRRQGNPYGYTF.

The V call is TRBV5-1, the J call TRBJ2-1; TRBD2 matches at 14 bases. J gave up 8 bases and V 5 bases, and 9 bases lay outside the gene matches. This CDR3 contains 16 residues. Germline loops: CDR1 SGHRS, CDR2 YFSETQ. The CDR3 nucleotides are TGCGCCAGCAGTCTAGGACTAGCGGGGGGAAGCTATGAGCAGTTCTTC. Protein: CASSLGLAGGSYEQFF.

The chain combines TRBV24-1 with TRBJ1-5; 8 nucleotides match TRBD1. In germline, CDR1 is KGHDR, CDR2 SFDVKD. Unmatched junction bases numbered 7, after V lost 4 bases and J lost 0 bases. The CDR3 sequence is 17 residues long. The CDR3 region is CATSEPGQGDSNQPQHF. The DNA of the CDR3 is TGTGCCACCAGTGAACCCGGACAGGGCGATAGCAATCAGCCCCAGCATTTT.

This sequence joins TRBV7-2 and TRBJ2-1; 9 bases are shared with TRBD2. Germline CDR1 reads SGHTA; CDR2 reads FQGNSA. There are 15 residues in the CDR3. The junction had 7 bases not matched to a gene; V was cut back by 2 bases and J by 8 bases. As DNA, the CDR3 is TGTGCCAGCAGCTTAAGGACTAGCGTCGGGGATGAGCAGTTCTTC. Amino acid sequence: CASSLRTSVGDEQFF.

The CDR3: CASSPLAGTDTQYF. The CDR3 DNA is TGTGCCAGCAGCCCACTAGCGGGCACAGATACGCAGTATTTT. The V call is TRBV7-3, the J call TRBJ2-3, with 8 bases identical to TRBD2. V dropped 5 bases and J dropped 1; count of bases not matched to a gene: 2. Germline V CDR1 and CDR2: SGHTA, FQGTGA. CDR3 length: 14 amino acids. Using reference TRBV7-3 and TRBJ2-3 for the parts outside the CDR3, the full variable domain is GAGVSQTPSNKVTEKGKYVELRCDPISGHTALYWYRQSLGQGPEFLIYFQGTGAADDSGLPNDRFFAVRPEGSVSTLKIQRTERGDSAVYLCASSPLAGTDTQYFGPGTRLTVL.

The J gene is TRBJ1-1, the V gene TRBV14, with D perhaps matching TRBD1 (6 bases). The V end was cut by 4 bases, the J end by 5 bases, with 14 bases between. The CDR3 length is 14 residues. CDR1 is SGHDN, CDR2 FVKESK, per germline. The chain's CDR3 is CASSLLQGRTEAFF. CDR3 nucleotides: TGTGCCAGCAGCCTGTTACAGGGCCGGACTGAAGCTTTCTTT.

CDR3 DNA: TGCGCCAGCAGCCCTTATAGCGGGAACTACGAGCAGTACTTC. This sequence encodes CASSPYSGNYEQYF. This chain links TRBV5-1 with TRBJ2-7; 8 bases are shared with TRBD2. This CDR3 contains 14 residues. Per germline, CDR1 SGHRS and CDR2 YFSETQ. Trimming removed 4 bases from V and 3 bases from J; junction bases left unmatched: 6.

The gene calls are TRBV27 and TRBJ1-2; D is undetermined. The V end lost 5 bases, the J end lost 2 bases, and 6 bases lay between the germline ends. Per the germline V gene, CDR1 is MNHEY and CDR2 is SMNVEV (reference sequence). The length of the CDR3 is 12 residues. CDR3 sequence reads: CASSNGNYGYTF. The CDR3 coding sequence is TGTGCCAGCAGTAACGGGAACTATGGCTACACCTTC.

This chain joins TRBV7-9 and TRBJ1-3; a possible D gene is TRBD1 (5 bases). The ends were cut back, 5 bases at V and 0 bases at J, with 11 bases in the middle. This CDR3 is 15 amino acids long. Per germline, CDR1 SEHNR and CDR2 FQNEAQ (reference sequence). The CDR3 sequence is CASSLTDFSGNTIYF. The CDR3, as DNA: TGTGCCAGCAGCCTGACAGATTTCTCTGGAAACACCATATATTTT.

CDR3 amino acids: CASSLNLRPGEGGYTF. CDR3 nucleotide sequence: TGTGCCAGCAGCCTAAACCTAAGACCGGGAGAGGGAGGCTACACCTTC. The genes are TRBV7-9 and TRBJ1-2; D is unresolved. V shed 5 bases and J shed 8 bases, with 24 bases lying between them. The CDR3 spans 16 residues. Germline V lookup: CDR1 SEHNR, CDR2 FQNEAQ (reference sequence).

The chain combines TRBV28 with TRBJ2-1, with a possible D match to TRBD1 (5 bases). Germline V gene lookup returns CDR1 MDHEN and CDR2 SYDVKM. Trimming left V 6 bases short and J 0 bases short, with 24 bases between. The CDR3 has 19 residues. CDR3 DNA: TGTGCCAGCAGAACAAGGTGGCAGGGTCAAAAAAGCTCCTACAATGAGCAGTTCTTC. Translation gives CASRTRWQGQKSSYNEQFF.

The chain joins TRBV10-3 to TRBJ1-2; 8 nucleotides agree with TRBD1. Germline V gene data show CDR1 as ENHRY and CDR2 as SYGVKD. The V and J ends lost 4 bases and 1 base, in that order; junction bases with no gene match: 8. The CDR3 spans 16 residues. In DNA form, the CDR3 reads TGTGCCATCAGTGTGGACAGGGCAGGAGGTAACTATGGCTACACCTTC. Residues: CAISVDRAGGNYGYTF.

The chain joins TRBV27 to TRBJ2-7; TRBD2 is a possible D gene (7 bases). Trimming pared 4 bases from V and 5 bases from J, leaving 12 bases between. CDR1 and CDR2 (germline): MNHEY, SMNVEV (reference sequence). The CDR3 contains 13 residues. The CDR3 DNA reads TGTGCCAGCAGTTGGGGGGGGCCCAACGAGCAGTACTTC. Translated: CASSWGGPNEQYF.

This chain connects TRBV27 to TRBJ1-5; TRBD1 is a possible D gene (6 bases). CDR1 and CDR2 (germline): MNHEY, SMNVEV (reference sequence). The CDR3 loop spans 14 amino acids. Trimming stripped 5 bases from V and 6 bases from J, with 14 bases between. The CDR3 here is CASSKPGERQPQHF. For the CDR3, the DNA is TGTGCCAGCAGTAAACCAGGGGAACGTCAGCCCCAGCATTTT.

V usage is TRBV23-1 and J usage is TRBJ1-5; D not certain. TRBV23-1 qualifies as an ORF whose function is uncertain. Trimming took off 0 bases at V and 3 bases at J, with 9 bases between the two ends. This CDR3 comprises 15 residues. The CDR3 protein is CASSQSEGYNQPQHF. DNA of the CDR3: TGCGCCAGCAGTCAATCAGAGGGTTACAATCAGCCCCAGCATTTT.

The rearrangement links TRBV18 to TRBJ2-3; D is ambiguous. The CDR3 contains 14 residues. V was trimmed by 2 bases and J by 0 bases, leaving 6 bases between them. Germline CDR1 reads KGHSH; CDR2 reads LQKENI. CDR3 DNA sequence: TGTGCCAGCTCACCAAGCACTAGCACAGATACGCAGTATTTT. This sequence encodes CASSPSTSTDTQYF. Complete variable domain (other parts from reference TRBV18 and TRBJ2-3): NAGVMQNPRHLVRRRGQEARLRCSPMKGHSHVYWYRQLPEEGLKFMVYLQKENIIDESGMPKERFSAEFPKEGPSILRIQQVVRGDSAAYFCASSPSTSTDTQYFGPGTRLTVL.

The CDR3, as DNA: TGTGCCAGCAGCTTAGGGGCTAGCGGGGTCTCCTACGAGCAGTACTTC. Its translation: CASSLGASGVSYEQYF. The chain uses TRBV7-9 and TRBJ2-7; 9 nucleotides agree with TRBD2. Losses at the gene ends were 1 base for V and 0 bases for J; bases not matched to a gene: 4. Germline V lookup: CDR1 SEHNR, CDR2 FQNEAQ (reference sequence). This CDR3 region has 16 residues. Filled out from reference TRBV7-9 and TRBJ2-7, the complete variable domain reads DTGVSQNPRHKITKRGQNVTFRCDPISEHNRLYWYRQTLGQGPEFLTYFQNEAQLEKSRLLSDRFSAERPKGSFSTLEIQRTEQGDSAMYLCASSLGASGVSYEQYFGPGTRLTVT.

The chain has TRBV6-5 and TRBJ2-7; D is perhaps TRBD1 (5 bases). CDR3 length: 13 residues. The V gene's germline CDR1 is MNHEY and CDR2 SVGAGI. V shed 8 bases and J shed 1 base, with 12 bases lying between them. The CDR3 nucleotides are TGTGCCAGCGGATGGACACAATCCTACGAGCAGTACTTC. It specifies CASGWTQSYEQYF.

This chain uses TRBV4-2 with TRBJ1-5, with 10 bases lining up with TRBD1. The V gene end was trimmed by 4 bases and the J gene end by 6 bases; junction bases not matched to a gene: 15. Germline V gene data show CDR1 as LGHNA and CDR2 as YNFKEQ. The CDR3 has 18 residues. Written as DNA, the CDR3 is TGTGCCAGCAGCCCGCCCCGAGCAGACAGGGGGCGCAGTCAGCCCCAGCATTTT. Its translation: CASSPPRADRGRSQPQHF.

The chain uses TRBV9 and TRBJ2-7, with unresolved D. CDR1 is SGDLS and CDR2 is YYNGEE in the germline V gene. The CDR3 contains 12 residues. Trimming removed 3 bases at V and 4 bases at J, with 8 bases between. The CDR3 DNA sequence: TGTGCCAGCAGCGCGACCAGGTACGAGCAGTACTTC. It translates to CASSATRYEQYF.

This chain connects TRBV5-6 to TRBJ1-1, with a possible D match to TRBD1 (6 bases). V lost 0 bases and J 0 bases, leaving 18 bases between the germline ends. The CDR3 length is 18 residues. Germline CDR1 SGHDT, CDR2 YYEEEE. The CDR3 loop reads CASSLAVWTASLNTEAFF. For the CDR3, the DNA is TGTGCCAGCAGCTTGGCGGTGTGGACAGCAAGTTTGAACACTGAAGCTTTCTTT.

The V call is TRBV27, the J call TRBJ2-1, with TRBD2 as a possible D gene (7 bases). This CDR3 is built from 16 residues. The V end was cut by 6 bases, the J end by 1 base, with 16 bases between. CDR1 MNHEY and CDR2 SMNVEV come from the germline V gene (reference sequence). This CDR3 reads CASRRGGRGSYNEQFF. DNA for the CDR3: TGTGCCAGCAGGAGGGGGGGGAGGGGGTCCTACAATGAGCAGTTCTTC.